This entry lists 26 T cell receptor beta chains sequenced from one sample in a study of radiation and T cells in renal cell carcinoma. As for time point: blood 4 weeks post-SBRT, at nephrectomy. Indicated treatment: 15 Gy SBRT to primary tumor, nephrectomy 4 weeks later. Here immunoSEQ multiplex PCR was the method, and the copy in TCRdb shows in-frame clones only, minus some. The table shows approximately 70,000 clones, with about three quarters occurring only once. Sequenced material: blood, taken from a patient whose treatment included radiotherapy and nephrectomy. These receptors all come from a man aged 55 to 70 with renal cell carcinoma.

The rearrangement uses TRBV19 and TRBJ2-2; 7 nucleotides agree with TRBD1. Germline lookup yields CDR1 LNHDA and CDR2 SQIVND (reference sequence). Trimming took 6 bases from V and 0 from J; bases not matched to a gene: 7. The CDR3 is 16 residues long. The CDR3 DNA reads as TGTGCCAGTAGCCCTAGGACAGGAGCGAACACCGGGGAGCTGTTTTTT. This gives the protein CASSPRTGANTGELFF.

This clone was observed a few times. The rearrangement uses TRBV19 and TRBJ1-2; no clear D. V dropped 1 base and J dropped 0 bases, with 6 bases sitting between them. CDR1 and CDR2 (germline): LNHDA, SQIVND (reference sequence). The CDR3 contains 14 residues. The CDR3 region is CASSIARANYGYTF. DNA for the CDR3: TGTGCCAGTAGTATAGCTCGGGCTAACTATGGCTACACCTTC.

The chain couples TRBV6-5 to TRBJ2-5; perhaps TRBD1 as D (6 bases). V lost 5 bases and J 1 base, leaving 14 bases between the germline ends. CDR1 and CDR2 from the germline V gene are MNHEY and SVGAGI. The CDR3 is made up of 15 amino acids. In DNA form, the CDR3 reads TGTGCCAGCAGTACCACGCGACAGGTCCAAGAGACCCAGTACTTC. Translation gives CASSTTRQVQETQYF.

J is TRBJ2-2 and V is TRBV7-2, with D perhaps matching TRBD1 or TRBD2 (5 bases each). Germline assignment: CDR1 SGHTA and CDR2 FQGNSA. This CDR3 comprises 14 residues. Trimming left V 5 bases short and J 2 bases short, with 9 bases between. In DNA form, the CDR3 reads TGTGCCAGCAGCCAGGGACGCAACACCGGGGAGCTGTTTTTT. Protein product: CASSQGRNTGELFF.

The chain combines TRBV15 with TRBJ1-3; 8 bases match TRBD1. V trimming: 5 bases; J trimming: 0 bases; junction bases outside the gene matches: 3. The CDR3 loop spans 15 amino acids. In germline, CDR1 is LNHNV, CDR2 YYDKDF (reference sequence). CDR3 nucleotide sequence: TGTGCCACCAGCGGGGACAGGCCCTCTGGAAACACCATATATTTT. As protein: CATSGDRPSGNTIYF.

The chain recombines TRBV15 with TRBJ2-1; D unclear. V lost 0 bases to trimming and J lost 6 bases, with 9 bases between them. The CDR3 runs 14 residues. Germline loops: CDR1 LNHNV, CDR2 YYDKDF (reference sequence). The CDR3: CATSRDITGNEQFF. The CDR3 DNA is TGTGCCACCAGCAGAGACATAACGGGCAATGAGCAGTTCTTC.

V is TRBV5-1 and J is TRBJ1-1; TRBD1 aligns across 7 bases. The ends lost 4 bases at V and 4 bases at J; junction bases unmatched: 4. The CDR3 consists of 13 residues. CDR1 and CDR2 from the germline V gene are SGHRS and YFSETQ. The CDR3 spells CASSGTVGTEAFF. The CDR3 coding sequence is TGCGCCAGCAGCGGGACAGTCGGCACTGAAGCTTTCTTT.

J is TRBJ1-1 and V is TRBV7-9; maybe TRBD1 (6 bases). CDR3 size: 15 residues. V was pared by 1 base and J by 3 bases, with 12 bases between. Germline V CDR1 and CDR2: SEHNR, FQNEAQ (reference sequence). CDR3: CASSLDQRGDTEAFF. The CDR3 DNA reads TGTGCCAGCAGCTTAGACCAGAGGGGGGACACTGAAGCTTTCTTT.

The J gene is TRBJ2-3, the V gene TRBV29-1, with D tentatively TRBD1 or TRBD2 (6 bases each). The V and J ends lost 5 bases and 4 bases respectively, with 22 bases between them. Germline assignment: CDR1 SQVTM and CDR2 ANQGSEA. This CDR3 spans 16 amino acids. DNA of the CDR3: TGCAGCGTTTTACTAGGGGGGCAGGGCGCCCCAGATACGCAGTATTTT. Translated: CSVLLGGQGAPDTQYF.

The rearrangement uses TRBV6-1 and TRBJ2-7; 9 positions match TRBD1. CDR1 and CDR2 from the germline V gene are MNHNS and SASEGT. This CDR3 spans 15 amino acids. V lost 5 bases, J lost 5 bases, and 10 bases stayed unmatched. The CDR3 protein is CASSSRTGESDEQYF. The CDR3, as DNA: TGTGCCAGCAGTTCACGGACAGGGGAGAGCGACGAGCAGTACTTC.

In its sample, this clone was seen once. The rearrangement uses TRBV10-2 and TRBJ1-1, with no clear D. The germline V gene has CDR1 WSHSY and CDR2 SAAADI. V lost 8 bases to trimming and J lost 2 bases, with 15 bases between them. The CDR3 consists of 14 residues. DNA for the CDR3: TGCGCCAGCGTAGCATGGCAGCCTAACACTGAAGCTTTCTTT. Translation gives CASVAWQPNTEAFF.

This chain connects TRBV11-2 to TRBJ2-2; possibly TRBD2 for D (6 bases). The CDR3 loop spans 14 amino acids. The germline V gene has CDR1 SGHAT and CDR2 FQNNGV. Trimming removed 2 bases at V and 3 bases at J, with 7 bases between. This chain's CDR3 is CASSLWGDTGELFF. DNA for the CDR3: TGTGCCAGCAGCTTATGGGGGGACACCGGGGAGCTGTTTTTT. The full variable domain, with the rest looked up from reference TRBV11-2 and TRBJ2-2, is EAGVAQSPRYKIIEKRQSVAFWCNPISGHATLYWYQQILGQGPKLLIQFQNNGVVDDSQLPKDRFSAERLKGVDSTLKIQPAKLEDSAVYLCASSLWGDTGELFFGEGSRLTVL.

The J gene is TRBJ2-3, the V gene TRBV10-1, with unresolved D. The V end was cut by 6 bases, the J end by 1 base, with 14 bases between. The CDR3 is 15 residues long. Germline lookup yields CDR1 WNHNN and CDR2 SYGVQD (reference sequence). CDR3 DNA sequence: TGCGCCAGCAGCGCCCGTAATCCCGGCACAGATACGCAGTATTTT. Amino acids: CASSARNPGTDTQYF.

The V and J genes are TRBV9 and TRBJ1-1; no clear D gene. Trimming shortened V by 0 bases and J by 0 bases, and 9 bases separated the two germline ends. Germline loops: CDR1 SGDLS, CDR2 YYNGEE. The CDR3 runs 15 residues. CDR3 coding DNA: TGTGCCAGCAGCGTAGAGGGCAGTCTGAACACTGAAGCTTTCTTT. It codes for CASSVEGSLNTEAFF.

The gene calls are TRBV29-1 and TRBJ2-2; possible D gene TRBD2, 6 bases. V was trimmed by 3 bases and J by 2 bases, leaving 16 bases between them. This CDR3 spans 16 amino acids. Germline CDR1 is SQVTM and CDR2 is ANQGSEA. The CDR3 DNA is TGCAGCGTTGATGAATCCGGGACTTTCAACACCGGGGAGCTGTTTTTT. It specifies CSVDESGTFNTGELFF.

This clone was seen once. The CDR3 reads CATSRDKGLAADTQYF. The CDR3 DNA follows: TGTGCCACCAGCAGAGATAAAGGACTAGCAGCAGATACGCAGTATTTT. The chain uses TRBV15 and TRBJ2-3; 8 positions agree with TRBD2. The CDR3 is made up of 16 amino acids. Germline V gives CDR1 LNHNV, CDR2 YYDKDF (reference sequence). The ends lost 0 bases at V and 4 bases at J; junction bases unmatched: 6.

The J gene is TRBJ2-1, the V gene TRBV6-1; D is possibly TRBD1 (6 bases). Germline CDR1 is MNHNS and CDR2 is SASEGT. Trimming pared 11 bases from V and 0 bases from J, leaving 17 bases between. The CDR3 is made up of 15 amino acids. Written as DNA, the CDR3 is TGTGCCGGAGAACTACAGGGTAACTCCTACAATGAGCAGTTCTTC. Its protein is CAGELQGNSYNEQFF.

The CDR3 coding sequence is TGTGCCAGTAGTGTCGGGACAGACTATAATTCACCCCTCCACTTT. Translating it yields CASSVGTDYNSPLHF. This chain uses TRBV19 with TRBJ1-6, with TRBD1 matching 7 bases. CDR3 length: 15 amino acids. The V segment lost 5 bases and the J segment 3 bases; nucleotides outside the gene matches: 4. Germline loops: CDR1 LNHDA, CDR2 SQIVND (reference sequence).

The DNA of the CDR3 is TGTGCCAGCAGACGGGGGAGCTCCTACAATGAGCAGTTCTTC. Amino acid sequence: CASRRGSSYNEQFF. The chain joins TRBV6-1 to TRBJ2-1, with D maybe TRBD2 (6 bases). Looked up from germline, CDR1 is MNHNS and CDR2 is SASEGT. The CDR3 contains 14 residues. V was cut by 6 bases and J by 0 bases, with 9 bases left in between.

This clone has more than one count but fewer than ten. CDR3 DNA sequence: TGTGCCAGCAGCTCACTAGTGGGGGAGACCCAGTACTTC. This sequence encodes CASSSLVGETQYF. The chain employs TRBV7-2 and TRBJ2-5; tentative D call: TRBD2 (5 bases). Deletions cut 4 bases from V and 5 bases from J, with 11 bases between. The CDR3 extends over 13 amino acids. The V gene's germline CDR1 is SGHTA and CDR2 FQGNSA.

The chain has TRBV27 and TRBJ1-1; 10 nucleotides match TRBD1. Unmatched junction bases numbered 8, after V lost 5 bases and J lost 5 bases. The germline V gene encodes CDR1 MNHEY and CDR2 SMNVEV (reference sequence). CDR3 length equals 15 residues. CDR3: CASSPRQGARTEAFF. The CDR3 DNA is TGTGCCAGCAGTCCCCGACAGGGGGCAAGGACTGAAGCTTTCTTT.

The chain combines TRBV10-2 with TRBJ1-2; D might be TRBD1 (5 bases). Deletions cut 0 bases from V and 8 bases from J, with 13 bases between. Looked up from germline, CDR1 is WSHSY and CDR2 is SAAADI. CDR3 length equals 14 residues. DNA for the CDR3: TGCGCCAGCAGTGAGTCTCGGACGGGGGTGGGCTACACCTTC. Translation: CASSESRTGVGYTF.

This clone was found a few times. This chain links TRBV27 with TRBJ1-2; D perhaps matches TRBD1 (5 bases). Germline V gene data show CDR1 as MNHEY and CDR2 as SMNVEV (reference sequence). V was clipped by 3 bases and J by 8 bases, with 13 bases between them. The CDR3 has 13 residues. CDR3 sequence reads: CASSFGGVYGYTF. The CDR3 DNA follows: TGTGCCAGCAGTTTTGGGGGGGTATACGGCTACACCTTC.

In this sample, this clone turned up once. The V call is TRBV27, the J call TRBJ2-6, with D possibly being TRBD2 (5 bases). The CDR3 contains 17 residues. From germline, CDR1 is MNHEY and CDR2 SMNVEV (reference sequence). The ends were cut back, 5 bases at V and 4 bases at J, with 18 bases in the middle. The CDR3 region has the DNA TGTGCCAGCAGTACCGCCCAGCGAGGGCGCGGGGCCAACGTCCTGACTTTC. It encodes CASSTAQRGRGANVLTF.

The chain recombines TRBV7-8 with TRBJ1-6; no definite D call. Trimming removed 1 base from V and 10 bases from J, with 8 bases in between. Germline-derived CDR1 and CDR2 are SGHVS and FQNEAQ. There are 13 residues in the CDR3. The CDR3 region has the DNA TGTGCCAGCAGCTTAGGCATGGGATCACCCCTCCACTTT. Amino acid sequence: CASSLGMGSPLHF.

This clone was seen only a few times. CDR3: CASSPLAPGTYEQYF. The DNA of the CDR3 is TGTGCCAGCAGTCCCCTAGCTCCGGGGACCTACGAGCAGTACTTC. The rearrangement uses TRBV7-6 and TRBJ2-7; the D gene is possibly TRBD2 (5 bases). CDR1 and CDR2 (germline): SGHVS, FNYEAQ. The germline V and J ends were trimmed by 6 bases and 2 bases, with 17 bases remaining between them. This CDR3 is 15 amino acids long.